This T cell receptor beta chain was captured by sequencing in a study of beta chain features in type 1 diabetes. The isolated RNA, all of it, was reverse transcribed, so expressed TCRB transcripts were what got sequenced. The study sequenced naive, central memory and regulatory T cell samples to an average of about 3.57 million reads. The table came from immunoSEQ multiplex PCR; TCRdb's copy has only in-frame clones and leaves some out. The data contain 640,000 or so clones, around an eighth of them seen just once; the ten biggest clones take up nearly 0.04%. CD45RO/CCR7/CD25/CD127/CD95/CD27 sorting isolated CD4+ naive, central memory, regulatory and stem cell-like memory cells. In the case of this clone: Its antigen is undetermined.

Overall study findings and caveats: When cDNA is sequenced, cells with high TCR expression could be over-represented. Insertions were fewer and deletions more numerous at VDJ junctions in type 1 diabetes patients. Shorter TCRB CDR3s, moderately but significantly so, marked every one of the four CD4+ subsets in Type 1 diabetes patients.

The CDR3 consists of 11 residues. The germline CDR1 and CDR2 sequences are SGHAT and FQNNGV. V was pared by 5 bases and J by 8 bases, with 9 bases between. This TCR came from a man in his late teens or twenties with type 1 diabetes. J is TRBJ1-2 and V is TRBV11-2, with D unresolved. Sequencing input: naive CD4+ T cells from blood. The CDR3, as DNA: TGTGCCAGCAGCCCCCGGAGAGGCTACACCTTC. This translates into CASSPRRGYTF.